This T cell receptor beta chain was recovered during a study of technical replicates of blood from several donors. Here immunoSEQ multiplex PCR was the method, and the copy in TCRdb shows in-frame clones only, minus some. The data show about 100,000 clones, 85% to 95% seen once. CDR3 size: 16 residues. V was clipped by 5 bases and J by 6 bases, with 20 bases between them. Germline loops: CDR1 LGHNT, CDR2 FRNRAP. The specimen was T cells isolated from PBMCs. This receptor was obtained from a human donor in good health. The genes are TRBV12-5 and TRBJ2-1; a weak D match, TRBD1 (6 bases). Written as DNA, the CDR3 is TGTGCTAGTGGTGGGGACAAAAGCGGCCTTCCCAATGAGCAGTTCTTC. It is translated as CASGGDKSGLPNEQFF.